Following are 28 T cell receptor beta chains from one sample sequenced in a study of T-cell reconstitution after alpha-beta-depleted transplantation in children. Unique molecular identifiers were used in preparing the TCRbeta library. TCRdb recomputed calls from the PCR reads with MiXCR, one row per CDR3 protein. The sample carries about 460,000 distinct CDR3 sequences, 8% to 11% recorded once. The source material was PBMCs, sampled before TCRalphabeta/CD19-depleted stem cell transplant. The receptors were sampled from a child under 10 years old with inherited bone marrow failure, due to receive a stem cell transplant.

This clonotype appeared many times. The chain couples TRBV5-5 to TRBJ1-4, with a weak D call TRBD1 (6 bases). The CDR3 extends over 15 amino acids. Trimming shortened V by 5 bases and J by 6 bases, and 17 bases separated the two germline ends. Germline-derived CDR1 and CDR2 are SGHKS and YYEKEE (reference sequence). The CDR3 DNA reads as TGTGCCAGCAGGCCTACAGGGAATGTAGATGAAAAACTGTTTTTT. Its protein is CASRPTGNVDEKLFF.

This clonotype was counted ten times or more. The chain employs TRBV12-3 or TRBV12-4 and TRBJ2-7; 8 nucleotides match TRBD2. After removal of 6 bases from V and 6 bases from J, the junction contained 4 bases not matched to a gene. CDR3 length equals 12 residues. The CDR3 DNA reads TGTGCCAGCAGCTACGGGACTAGCGAGCAGTACTTC. Translating it yields CASSYGTSEQYF.

This clonotype appeared many times. The J gene is TRBJ2-3, the V gene TRBV4-3; the match to TRBD1 covers 8 bases. V trimming: 3 bases; J trimming: 5 bases; junction bases outside the gene matches: 4. CDR3 size: 14 residues. Germline V gene data show CDR1 as LGHNA and CDR2 as YSLEER. CDR3 nucleotide sequence: TGCGCCAGCAGCCATGTGACAGGGGAAGATACGCAGTATTTT. Its translation is CASSHVTGEDTQYF.

This clonotype was seen at least ten times. This sequence joins TRBV6-5 and TRBJ1-5, with D unclear. The CDR3 totals 17 residues. The V gene's germline CDR1 is MNHEY and CDR2 SVGAGI. Deletions cut 0 bases from V and 0 bases from J, with 12 bases between. The CDR3 bases are TGTGCCAGCAGTTACTCTGGGGAGACTTATAGCAATCAGCCCCAGCATTTT. It translates to CASSYSGETYSNQPQHF.

This clonotype was observed many times. The chain's CDR3 is CASSPDRGKETQYF. The CDR3 DNA follows: TGTGCCAGCTCACCAGACAGGGGGAAGGAGACCCAGTACTTC. This chain joins TRBV18 and TRBJ2-5, with TRBD1 matching over 9 bases. CDR1 and CDR2 from the germline V gene are KGHSH and LQKENI. The CDR3 has 14 residues. The trim removed 2 bases at V and 5 bases at J, leaving 3 bases unmatched.

This clonotype was observed once. This rearrangement joins TRBV20-1 to TRBJ1-4, with D perhaps TRBD1 (5 bases). The length of the CDR3 is 12 residues. The V end lost 6 bases, the J end lost 6 bases, and 11 bases lay between the germline ends. CDR1 is DFQATT, CDR2 SNEGSKA, per germline (reference sequence). In nucleotides, the CDR3 is TGCAGTGCCCGGGGGACTGATGAAAAACTGTTTTTT. Its protein is CSARGTDEKLFF.

This clonotype was seen repeatedly, ten times or more. This chain links TRBV25-1 with TRBJ2-7, with D perhaps matching TRBD2 (5 bases). Germline loops: CDR1 MGHDK, CDR2 SYGVNS. V lost 6 bases to trimming and J lost 1 base, with 7 bases between them. The CDR3 is 12 residues long. CDR3 nucleotides: TGTGCCAGCAGGGACTTTTCCTACGAGCAGTACTTC. Its translation is CASRDFSYEQYF.

The chain uses TRBV18 and TRBJ2-2; D unclear. Germline-derived CDR1 and CDR2 are KGHSH and LQKENI. The CDR3 sequence is 15 residues long. The V gene lost 4 bases and the J gene lost 6 bases, with 15 bases spanning the gap. The CDR3 is CASSHNPGSAGELFF. In nucleotides, the CDR3 is TGTGCCAGCTCACATAATCCGGGTTCAGCCGGGGAGCTGTTTTTT.

This clonotype occurred many times. This chain connects TRBV27 to TRBJ2-2; a weak D match, TRBD1 (6 bases). The length of the CDR3 is 15 residues. V lost 5 bases to trimming and J lost 4 bases, with 14 bases between them. Germline loops: CDR1 MNHEY, CDR2 SMNVEV (reference sequence). The DNA for the CDR3 is TGTGCCAGCAGTACGGGACATCCGGGCACCGGGGAGCTGTTTTTT. Residues: CASSTGHPGTGELFF.

This clonotype came up many times. The V call is TRBV7-2, the J call TRBJ2-5; 9 positions agree with TRBD1. Germline CDR1 reads SGHTA; CDR2 reads FQGNSA. The CDR3 consists of 15 residues. Trimming at V came to 0 bases and at J to 6 bases, leaving 5 bases not matched to a gene. The CDR3 protein is CASSLAPGQGQTQYF. The CDR3, as DNA: TGTGCCAGCAGCTTAGCCCCGGGACAGGGCCAGACCCAGTACTTC.

The sample holds many counts of this clonotype. The chain uses TRBV4-2 and TRBJ2-1; no firm D call. Germline CDR1 LGHNA, CDR2 YNFKEQ. The germline V and J ends were trimmed by 0 bases and 7 bases, with 16 bases remaining between them. This CDR3 spans 16 amino acids. Here the CDR3 reads CASSQDHPVAENEQFF. The CDR3 region has the DNA TGTGCCAGCAGCCAAGATCATCCAGTTGCGGAGAATGAGCAGTTCTTC.

This clonotype was seen repeatedly, ten times or more. The rearrangement links TRBV27 to TRBJ2-7; 7 bases agree with TRBD2. This CDR3 spans 21 amino acids. V lost 5 bases, J lost 4 bases, and 29 bases stayed unmatched. The germline V gene encodes CDR1 MNHEY and CDR2 SMNVEV (reference sequence). The CDR3 here is CASSPQRGSGEKAGQTYEQYF. In DNA, the CDR3 is TGTGCCAGCAGTCCGCAGAGAGGGAGCGGGGAAAAAGCGGGTCAGACATACGAGCAGTACTTC.

Ten or more counts support this clonotype. The CDR3 reads CASSKGLGDEKLFF. The CDR3 region has the DNA TGCGCCAGCAGCAAGGGGTTGGGGGATGAAAAACTGTTTTTT. The chain has TRBV4-3 and TRBJ1-4; a weak D match, TRBD1 (5 bases). Trimming took 5 bases from V and 6 from J, leaving 13 bases between them. The CDR3 loop spans 14 amino acids. Germline V gene data show CDR1 as LGHNA and CDR2 as YSLEER.

The rearrangement joins TRBV19 to TRBJ1-2; D remains ambiguous. The ends were cut back, 2 bases at V and 3 bases at J, with 7 bases in the middle. This CDR3 is built from 13 residues. CDR1 is LNHDA and CDR2 is SQIVND in the germline V gene (reference sequence). CDR3 coding DNA: TGTGCCAGTAGTATAAGGCGGGACTATGGCTACACCTTC. Translation gives CASSIRRDYGYTF.

In its sample, this clonotype was seen many times. This chain links TRBV12-3 or TRBV12-4 with TRBJ1-2; D call uncertain. V was pared by 3 bases and J by 4 bases, with 9 bases between. There are 13 residues in the CDR3. The CDR3 sequence is CASSLETTYGYTF. The DNA of the CDR3 is TGTGCCAGCAGTTTGGAGACCACCTATGGCTACACCTTC.

This clonotype was seen at least ten times. The rearrangement joins TRBV15 to TRBJ1-4; D call uncertain. From germline, CDR1 is LNHNV and CDR2 YYDKDF (reference sequence). Trimming removed 0 bases at V and 8 bases at J, with 10 bases between. The CDR3 runs to 14 residues. DNA for the CDR3: TGTGCCACCAGCAGAGATCTAGGGAAAGAAAAACTGTTTTTT. Translating it yields CATSRDLGKEKLFF.

This clonotype was seen ten or more times. This sequence joins TRBV7-9 and TRBJ1-2; D call uncertain. CDR3 size: 12 residues. The V gene lost 1 base and the J gene lost 12 bases, with 12 bases spanning the gap. Germline-derived CDR1 and CDR2 are SEHNR and FQNEAQ (reference sequence). CDR3: CASSLVSQSDTF. The CDR3 DNA follows: TGTGCCAGCAGCTTAGTATCCCAGAGCGACACCTTC.

The chain employs TRBV23-1 and TRBJ2-7; TRBD2 aligns across 9 bases. TRBV23-1 is labeled an ORF, and its function is uncertain. Trimming took 2 bases from V and 7 from J; bases not matched to a gene: 12. CDR3 length: 16 amino acids. The CDR3 protein is CASSQVRTSEGGEQYF. As DNA, the CDR3 is TGCGCCAGCAGTCAAGTTAGGACTAGCGAGGGTGGGGAGCAGTACTTC.

At least ten counts were recorded for this clonotype. V is TRBV6-2 or TRBV6-3 and J is TRBJ2-1; a weak D match, TRBD1 (5 bases). V lost 6 bases, J lost 8 bases, and 14 bases lay in between. This CDR3 has 13 amino acids. Germline V gene data show CDR1 as MNHEY and CDR2 as SVGEGT. Written as DNA, the CDR3 is TGTGCCAGCAGCGAACTTCAGGGCGATGAGCAGTTCTTC. Translation: CASSELQGDEQFF.

The rearrangement uses TRBV29-1 and TRBJ2-7, with TRBD2 matching over 10 bases. Per the germline V gene, CDR1 is SQVTM and CDR2 is ANQGSEA. CDR3 length: 12 amino acids. The CDR3 DNA is TGCACCGTAGCGGGAGGCAGGGACGAGCAGTACTTC. The encoded protein is CTVAGGRDEQYF.

This clonotype was recorded many times. This chain connects TRBV7-2 to TRBJ2-7, with D unresolved. This CDR3 has 14 residues. The germline gives CDR1 SGHTA, CDR2 FQGNSA. Trimming took 8 bases from V and 4 from J, leaving 18 bases between them. This chain's CDR3 is CASGRQAAPYEQYF. Here the CDR3 DNA reads TGTGCCAGCGGCCGTCAGGCTGCTCCGTACGAGCAGTACTTC.

This clonotype was detected a few times. V and J are TRBV7-2 and TRBJ2-5; D could derive from TRBD1 or TRBD2 (5 bases each). V was cut by 5 bases and J by 7 bases, with 20 bases left in between. This CDR3 region has 15 residues. Germline V gene data show CDR1 as SGHTA and CDR2 as FQGNSA. Here the CDR3 DNA reads TGTGCCAGCAGCCCCAGGATGAGGGGCCCTGGGACCCAGTACTTC. It is translated as CASSPRMRGPGTQYF.

This clonotype was counted ten times or more. This chain links TRBV10-3 with TRBJ2-2; D is undetermined. The V and J ends lost 3 bases and 8 bases respectively, with 13 bases between them. This CDR3 has 14 residues. Germline V gene lookup returns CDR1 ENHRY and CDR2 SYGVKD. The CDR3 sequence is CAISDGAVPGELFF. The CDR3 DNA reads as TGTGCCATCAGTGATGGTGCGGTACCTGGGGAGCTGTTTTTT.

The sample holds many counts of this clonotype. The chain combines TRBV27 with TRBJ2-5; TRBD2 might be the D (5 bases). The CDR3 loop spans 15 amino acids. The ends were cut back, 2 bases at V and 1 base at J, with 11 bases in the middle. CDR1 and CDR2 from the germline V gene are MNHEY and SMNVEV (reference sequence). CDR3 region: CASSLNGIPQETQYF. CDR3 nucleotides: TGTGCCAGCAGTTTAAACGGGATCCCCCAAGAGACCCAGTACTTC.

This clonotype was detected many times. The chain carries TRBV12-3 or TRBV12-4 and TRBJ2-1; 9 bases align to TRBD2. The CDR3 contains 15 residues. V gave up 3 bases and J gave up 8 bases; unmatched junction bases: 8. The CDR3 here is CASSFLAGVGDEQFF. In DNA form, the CDR3 reads TGTGCCAGCAGTTTCTTAGCGGGAGTAGGAGATGAGCAGTTCTTC.

This clonotype has a count of ten or more. CDR3 region: CSARGQGTAQHF. CDR3 DNA sequence: TGCAGTGCTAGGGGACAGGGTACAGCCCAGCATTTT. V is TRBV20-1 and J is TRBJ1-5, with 9 bases aligning to TRBD1. Germline CDR1 and CDR2: DFQATT and SNEGSKA (reference sequence). CDR3 length: 12 residues. V shed 3 bases and J 11 bases; nucleotides not matched to a gene: 5.

The table lists this clonotype with many counts. The J gene is TRBJ1-2, the V gene TRBV18; no clear D gene. Trimming removed 3 bases from V and 6 bases from J, with 5 bases in between. There are 11 residues in the CDR3. Germline V lookup: CDR1 KGHSH, CDR2 LQKENI. CDR3 in DNA: TGTGCCAGCTCACCCCTGGATGGCTACACCTTC. This codes for CASSPLDGYTF.

This clonotype was observed many times. The rearrangement uses TRBV7-2 and TRBJ2-2, with unresolved D. The germline V gene encodes CDR1 SGHTA and CDR2 FQGNSA. The CDR3 covers 15 residues. V lost 3 bases and J 0 bases, leaving 8 bases between the germline ends. CDR3 in amino acids: CASSFRLTNTGELFF. Written as DNA, the CDR3 is TGTGCCAGCAGCTTTAGACTGACGAACACCGGGGAGCTGTTTTTT.